Below are 29 T cell receptor beta chains sequenced from a single sample in a study of OX40 agonist ivuxolimab in advanced cancers. Data came from immunoSEQ multiplex PCR; TCRdb stores just in-frame clones and leaves some out. Found here are more than 80,000 clones, more than 80% of them singletons; the top ten hold approximately 8.4%. Sequencing used CD4+ or CD8+ T cells sorted from blood, obtained in a trial of the OX40 agonist ivuxolimab. All receptors derive from an adult with an advanced solid tumor such as melanoma, head and neck, liver or kidney cancer.

The chain combines TRBV7-3 with TRBJ2-7; 9 bases line up with TRBD1. Germline CDR1 and CDR2: SGHTA and FQGTGA. Germline trimming cut 1 base from V and 4 bases from J; bases unmatched to any gene: 5. CDR3 length: 15 amino acids. In DNA, the CDR3 is TGTGCCAGCAGCTTAAACCCGGGACAGGGATACGAGCAGTACTTC. Translated: CASSLNPGQGYEQYF.

The chain links TRBV6-6 to TRBJ2-3, with D possibly being TRBD2 (5 bases). CDR3 length equals 16 residues. Trimming shortened V by 2 bases and J by 4 bases, and 16 bases separated the two germline ends. Germline V lookup: CDR1 MNHNY, CDR2 SVGAGI (reference sequence). The CDR3 loop reads CASSYPPLEGSDTQYF. CDR3 coding DNA: TGTGCCAGCAGTTACCCCCCACTAGAGGGCTCAGATACGCAGTATTTT.

This clone was observed a handful of times. This chain joins TRBV9 and TRBJ1-3; D is uncertain. The ends were cut back, 0 bases at V and 2 bases at J, with 9 bases in the middle. Germline loops: CDR1 SGDLS, CDR2 YYNGEE. The CDR3 spans 15 residues. CDR3 coding DNA: TGTGCCAGCAGCGTAGAGCACGCAGCTGGAAACACCATATATTTT. The encoded protein is CASSVEHAAGNTIYF.

The rearrangement links TRBV6-5 to TRBJ1-2; TRBD1 agrees at 8 bases. The CDR3 sequence is 14 residues long. Unmatched junction bases numbered 7, after V lost 4 bases and J lost 6 bases. Germline V gives CDR1 MNHEY, CDR2 SVGAGI. CDR3 region: CASSSVPDRDGYTF. CDR3 nucleotides: TGTGCCAGCAGTTCCGTTCCGGACAGGGATGGCTACACCTTC.

The V call is TRBV7-6, the J call TRBJ2-3; D tentatively reads TRBD1 or TRBD2 (5 bases each). Looked up from germline, CDR1 is SGHVS and CDR2 is FNYEAQ. Trimming took 1 base from V and 8 from J, leaving 7 bases between them. The CDR3 has 12 amino acids. This chain's CDR3 is CASSLEGSTQYF. Here the CDR3 DNA reads TGTGCCAGCAGCTTAGAGGGGAGTACGCAGTATTTT.

The chain joins TRBV28 to TRBJ2-3; no reliable D call. Deletions cut 4 bases from V and 1 base from J, with 9 bases between. The CDR3 sequence is 14 residues long. The V gene's germline CDR1 is MDHEN and CDR2 SYDVKM. Here the CDR3 DNA reads TGTGCCAGCAGTTACCTCCTGGGCACAGATACGCAGTATTTT. This encodes CASSYLLGTDTQYF.

The chain combines TRBV27 with TRBJ2-1, with TRBD2 identical over 7 bases. Germline-derived CDR1 and CDR2 are MNHEY and SMNVEV (reference sequence). The CDR3 sequence is 14 residues long. Germline trimming cut 3 bases from V and 7 bases from J; bases unmatched to any gene: 6. CDR3 sequence: CASSFRGRQNEQFF. CDR3 DNA sequence: TGTGCCAGCAGTTTTCGCGGGAGACAGAATGAGCAGTTCTTC.

The genes are TRBV5-1 and TRBJ1-3, with 7 nucleotides matching TRBD1. Germline V gene data show CDR1 as SGHRS and CDR2 as YFSETQ. The CDR3 totals 15 residues. With V trimmed by 3 bases and J by 0 bases, 3 bases remained unmatched. In DNA, the CDR3 is TGCGCCAGCAGCTCCGGGACAGCCTCTGGAAACACCATATATTTT. As protein: CASSSGTASGNTIYF.

This sequence joins TRBV30 and TRBJ1-5, with 7 bases aligning to TRBD1. CDR1 is GTSNPN, CDR2 SVGIG, per germline (reference sequence). The CDR3 contains 12 residues. Germline trimming cut 4 bases from V and 5 bases from J; bases unmatched to any gene: 2. CDR3 residues: CAWKGADQPQHF. CDR3 DNA sequence: TGTGCCTGGAAGGGGGCGGATCAGCCCCAGCATTTT. The full variable domain, completed using reference TRBV30 and TRBJ1-5, is SQTIHQWPATLVQPVGSPLSLECTVEGTSNPNLYWYRQAAGRGLQLLFYSVGIGQISSEVPQNLSASRPQDRQFILSSKKLLLSDSGFYLCAWKGADQPQHFGDGTRLSIL.

The chain combines TRBV6-1 with TRBJ2-1; no definite D call. With 2 bases removed from V and 7 bases from J, the gap between germline ends came to 15 bases. The V gene's germline CDR1 is MNHNS and CDR2 SASEGT. The CDR3 is 15 residues long. This CDR3 is CASSEPPGLGNEQFF. The CDR3, as DNA: TGTGCCAGCAGTGAACCCCCCGGTTTGGGGAATGAGCAGTTCTTC.

The CDR3 here is CASSLELFSSGNTIYF. CDR3 in DNA: TGCGCCAGCAGCTTGGAGCTTTTCAGCTCTGGAAACACCATATATTTT. The V call is TRBV5-1, the J call TRBJ1-3; D is uncertain. The V and J ends lost 0 bases and 0 bases respectively, with 10 bases between them. This CDR3 is 16 amino acids long. CDR1 SGHRS and CDR2 YFSETQ come from the germline V gene.

V gene TRBV7-9 combines with J gene TRBJ2-3; TRBD1 or TRBD2 may be the D gene (5 bases each). This CDR3 region has 15 residues. V was pared by 0 bases and J by 1 base, with 8 bases between. Germline CDR1 SEHNR, CDR2 FQNEAQ (reference sequence). CDR3 coding DNA: TGTGCCAGCAGCTTAGCTAGGGACCGCACAGATACGCAGTATTTT. Its translation is CASSLARDRTDTQYF.

J is TRBJ1-4 and V is TRBV11-2, with D hard to call. The CDR3 consists of 15 residues. V was shortened by 3 bases and J by 7 bases, with 15 bases between the two germline ends. The germline gives CDR1 SGHAT, CDR2 FQNNGV. CDR3 sequence: CASSFWAQFGEKLFF. The CDR3 DNA sequence: TGTGCCAGCAGCTTTTGGGCCCAATTTGGTGAAAAACTGTTTTTT.

This rearrangement joins TRBV12-5 to TRBJ2-7; D gene ambiguous. Germline V gives CDR1 LGHNT, CDR2 FRNRAP. Trimming cost V 3 bases and J 3 bases, with 9 bases left between them. This CDR3 region has 13 residues. This chain's CDR3 is CASGFGVDYEQYF. CDR3 bases: TGTGCTAGTGGTTTCGGAGTAGACTACGAGCAGTACTTC.

The chain carries TRBV5-1 and TRBJ1-2; the match to TRBD1 covers 9 bases. Germline lookup yields CDR1 SGHRS and CDR2 YFSETQ. The V gene end was trimmed by 3 bases and the J gene end by 6 bases; junction bases not matched to a gene: 3. The CDR3 extends over 13 amino acids. For the CDR3, the DNA is TGCGCCAGCAGCTCGGGACAGGGCGATGGCTACACCTTC. This codes for CASSSGQGDGYTF.

The CDR3 DNA reads as TGTGCCAGCAGCCAGCCCGGGGAGACCCAGTACTTC. Its translation is CASSQPGETQYF. The chain recombines TRBV27 with TRBJ2-5; D ambiguous. The CDR3 loop spans 12 amino acids. Germline-derived CDR1 and CDR2 are MNHEY and SMNVEV (reference sequence). Between the trimmed V and J ends, which lost 6 bases and 5 bases, there was a span of 10 bases.

V is TRBV19 and J is TRBJ1-1; D unresolved. V was shortened by 6 bases and J by 4 bases, with 15 bases between the two germline ends. This CDR3 spans 14 amino acids. The germline V gene has CDR1 LNHDA and CDR2 SQIVND (reference sequence). The CDR3 region is CASSNPGRGTEAFF. As DNA, the CDR3 is TGTGCCAGTAGCAACCCCGGCCGGGGCACTGAAGCTTTCTTT.

The count of this clone is one. The genes are TRBV9 and TRBJ2-5; 10 bases map to TRBD2. Germline-derived CDR1 and CDR2 are SGDLS and YYNGEE. The junction had 6 bases not matched to a gene; V was cut back by 3 bases and J by 4 bases. The CDR3 spans 15 residues. CDR3: CASSAGTSALETQYF. The CDR3 DNA is TGTGCCAGCAGCGCCGGGACTAGCGCCCTAGAGACCCAGTACTTC.

The genes are TRBV29-1 and TRBJ2-7, with D unresolved. Germline loops: CDR1 SQVTM, CDR2 ANQGSEA. The CDR3 is 11 amino acids. Trimming pared 8 bases from V and 1 base from J, leaving 9 bases between. CDR3 sequence reads: CSPGRSYEQYF. CDR3 DNA sequence: TGCAGCCCCGGACGTTCCTACGAGCAGTACTTC.

The rearrangement joins TRBV12-5 to TRBJ2-1; TRBD2 aligns across 8 bases. CDR3 length equals 18 residues. With V trimmed by 6 bases and J by 6 bases, 19 bases remained unmatched. CDR1 is LGHNT, CDR2 FRNRAP, per germline. The CDR3: CASGPGTLREGRGNEQFF. The CDR3 nucleotides read TGTGCTAGTGGCCCTGGGACTCTTCGGGAGGGCCGGGGCAATGAGCAGTTCTTC.

This chain links TRBV28 with TRBJ1-5; D is possibly TRBD1 (5 bases). Trimming removed 10 bases at V and 3 bases at J, with 13 bases between. Per the germline V gene, CDR1 is MDHEN and CDR2 is SYDVKM. CDR3 size: 13 residues. In DNA form, the CDR3 reads TGTGCCATCAGCCGGGGCGTCAATCAGCCCCAGCATTTT. The encoded protein is CAISRGVNQPQHF.

The CDR3 sequence: CASRTPFGQRDHEQFF. The CDR3 DNA reads as TGTGCCAGTAGAACTCCTTTTGGCCAACGGGATCATGAGCAGTTCTTC. The chain carries TRBV19 and TRBJ2-1; possible D gene TRBD2, 5 bases. This CDR3 comprises 16 residues. Per germline, CDR1 LNHDA and CDR2 SQIVND (reference sequence). The V end lost 6 bases, the J end lost 8 bases, and 23 bases lay between the germline ends. The full variable domain, completed using reference TRBV19 and TRBJ2-1, is DGGITQSPKYLFRKEGQNVTLSCEQNLNHDAMYWYRQDPGQGLRLIYYSQIVNDFQKGDIAEGYSVSREKKESFPLTVTSAQKNPTAFYLCASRTPFGQRDHEQFFGPGTRLTVL.

The V gene is TRBV6-5, the J gene TRBJ2-1; perhaps TRBD2 as D (6 bases). There are 15 residues in the CDR3. Germline V gene data show CDR1 as MNHEY and CDR2 as SVGAGI. Trimming stripped 3 bases from V and 3 bases from J, with 12 bases between. This chain's CDR3 is CASSYAEGFYNEQFF. The CDR3 nucleotides are TGTGCCAGCAGTTATGCGGAGGGGTTCTACAATGAGCAGTTCTTC.

CDR3 DNA: TGTGCCAGCTCACCCTTTGACAGGGTCGAGCAGTACTTC. This translates into CASSPFDRVEQYF. The chain has TRBV18 and TRBJ2-7; 7 bases map to TRBD1. CDR3 length equals 13 residues. Looked up from germline, CDR1 is KGHSH and CDR2 is LQKENI. J lost 6 bases, V lost 3 bases, and 5 bases had no gene match.

This clone was detected once. The V call is TRBV27, the J call TRBJ2-7, with D possibly TRBD2 on 5 matching bases. Trimming left V 5 bases short and J 2 bases short, with 13 bases between. The CDR3 runs 14 residues. Per germline, CDR1 MNHEY and CDR2 SMNVEV (reference sequence). The CDR3 sequence: CASSPGGSPYEQYF. The CDR3 nucleotides are TGTGCCAGCAGTCCCGGAGGCAGTCCCTACGAGCAGTACTTC.

The genes are TRBV27 and TRBJ1-2, with D possibly TRBD1 on 6 matching bases. V was trimmed by 2 bases and J by 7 bases, leaving 11 bases between them. This CDR3 region has 13 residues. Germline values: CDR1 MNHEY, CDR2 SMNVEV (reference sequence). This CDR3 is CASSLRGSRGYTF. CDR3 bases: TGTGCCAGCAGTTTAAGGGGGTCCCGTGGCTACACCTTC.

The chain has TRBV7-2 and TRBJ1-1; no definite D call. The CDR3 sequence is 13 residues long. V was cut by 6 bases and J by 6 bases, with 14 bases left in between. From germline, CDR1 is SGHTA and CDR2 FQGNSA. CDR3 coding DNA: TGTGCCAGCAGACGAGCGGGGTTCCCTGAAGCTTTCTTT. It encodes CASRRAGFPEAFF.

The chain is built from TRBV6-5 and TRBJ2-3, with D unresolved. V was cut by 2 bases and J by 0 bases, with 12 bases left in between. The CDR3 is 16 residues long. CDR1 and CDR2 (germline): MNHEY, SVGAGI. The CDR3 protein is CASSYRRRPSTDTQYF. DNA for the CDR3: TGTGCCAGCAGTTACAGGCGCAGACCTAGCACAGATACGCAGTATTTT.

V is TRBV5-6 and J is TRBJ1-1; TRBD1 agrees at 7 bases. The CDR3 totals 13 residues. V was clipped by 2 bases and J by 4 bases; unmatched bases: 2. Germline V gives CDR1 SGHDT, CDR2 YYEEEE. The CDR3 nucleotides read TGTGCCAGCAGCTTACAGGGGCCCACTGAAGCTTTCTTT. Its translation: CASSLQGPTEAFF.